Presented here are 21 T cell receptor beta chains from one specimen sequenced in a study of memory CD4+ T cells and cytomegalovirus serostatus. The sort gate was single viable CD3+CD4+CD8-CD45RO+ cells for memory CD4+ T cells. Using immunoSEQ multiplex PCR, the repertoire was profiled, and TCRdb retains in-frame clones only, with some absent. Among under 85,000 clones listed, 78% were seen once. The sample comprised memory CD4+ T cells from blood. These receptors all stem from an adult in good health and CMV-seropositive.

V is TRBV18 and J is TRBJ2-5; D is uncertain. From germline, CDR1 is KGHSH and CDR2 LQKENI. The CDR3 spans 14 residues. V was shortened by 2 bases and J by 5 bases, with 12 bases between the two germline ends. As DNA, the CDR3 is TGTGCCAGCTCACCAGGAAATGTGGACGAGACCCAGTACTTC. It encodes CASSPGNVDETQYF.

V gene TRBV18 combines with J gene TRBJ1-2; D not certain. Germline lookup yields CDR1 KGHSH and CDR2 LQKENI. The V end was cut by 3 bases, the J end by 9 bases, with 20 bases between. The CDR3 has 15 residues. CDR3 nucleotides: TGTGCCAGCTCACCTAAAACGGAGGCACCATATAGCTACACCTTC. This sequence encodes CASSPKTEAPYSYTF.

The chain uses TRBV2 and TRBJ2-2; D is perhaps TRBD2 (6 bases). V dropped 4 bases and J dropped 0 bases, with 12 bases sitting between them. Per germline, CDR1 SNHLY and CDR2 FYNNEI. This CDR3 is built from 16 residues. CDR3 nucleotides: TGTGCCAGCAGTGTTACGGGAGCGGCGAACACCGGGGAGCTGTTTTTT. Amino acids: CASSVTGAANTGELFF.

The V call is TRBV7-2, the J call TRBJ1-2; possible D gene TRBD1, 5 bases. Germline loops: CDR1 SGHTA, CDR2 FQGNSA. V lost 2 bases and J lost 8, with 12 bases in between. CDR3 length: 13 residues. CDR3 bases: TGTGCCAGCAGCTTAAATGAGGGGAGAGGCTACACCTTC. Protein sequence: CASSLNEGRGYTF.

The rearrangement joins TRBV6-6 to TRBJ1-2; 8 bases line up with TRBD1. Germline lookup yields CDR1 MNHNY and CDR2 SVGAGI (reference sequence). V lost 5 bases and J lost 13; bases outside the gene matches: 15. The CDR3 totals 14 residues. The CDR3 spells CASSGRTGTLGGTF. Here the CDR3 DNA reads TGTGCCAGCAGTGGGCGGACAGGGACACTAGGGGGCACCTTC.

This clone was counted ten times or more. This chain uses TRBV6-6 with TRBJ2-1; D is undetermined. CDR3 length: 12 amino acids. Looked up from germline, CDR1 is MNHNY and CDR2 is SVGAGI (reference sequence). V was trimmed by 8 bases and J by 6 bases, leaving 11 bases between them. The chain's CDR3 is CASSDRRNEQFF. For the CDR3, the DNA is TGTGCCAGCTCCGACCGGCGCAATGAGCAGTTCTTC.

The J gene is TRBJ2-4, the V gene TRBV10-3; the match to TRBD1 covers 9 bases. Germline CDR1 and CDR2: ENHRY and SYGVKD. The CDR3 covers 19 residues. V trimming: 3 bases; J trimming: 0 bases; junction bases outside the gene matches: 12. The CDR3 nucleotides read TGTGCCATCAGTGAAGGGGCATCGGGACAGGGCCTAGCCAAAAACATTCAGTACTTC. Amino acids: CAISEGASGQGLAKNIQYF.

The rearrangement joins TRBV9 to TRBJ2-2; 8 bases are shared with TRBD1. With 7 bases clipped from V and 1 base from J, the junction kept 12 bases outside the gene matches. This CDR3 has 17 residues. Germline V gives CDR1 SGDLS, CDR2 YYNGEE. The CDR3, as DNA: TGTGCCAGCGGTAGACAGGGGCACACTATGAACACCGGGGAGCTGTTTTTT. Its protein product is CASGRQGHTMNTGELFF.

The chain recombines TRBV2 with TRBJ2-1, with D possibly TRBD2 on 5 matching bases. The CDR3 has 12 residues. Germline loops: CDR1 SNHLY, CDR2 FYNNEI. V lost 7 bases and J 6 bases, leaving 10 bases between the germline ends. The CDR3 DNA sequence: TGTGCCAGCACGAGCGAGGGCAATGAGCAGTTCTTC. It translates to CASTSEGNEQFF.

The chain joins TRBV28 to TRBJ1-1, with D possibly matching TRBD1 (6 bases). The CDR3 length is 16 residues. The germline V and J ends were trimmed by 3 bases and 7 bases, with 21 bases remaining between them. Looked up from germline, CDR1 is MDHEN and CDR2 is SYDVKM. CDR3: CASSLSTGIVQGEAFF. In DNA, the CDR3 is TGTGCCAGCAGTTTGAGTACAGGGATCGTACAGGGTGAAGCTTTCTTT.

The J gene is TRBJ2-7, the V gene TRBV7-9; unclear D gene. The CDR3 length is 14 residues. Between the trimmed V and J ends, which lost 4 bases and 2 bases, there was a span of 12 bases. The germline V gene has CDR1 SEHNR and CDR2 FQNEAQ (reference sequence). The CDR3 region is CASSSAHSPYEQYV. The CDR3 region has the DNA TGTGCCAGCAGCTCGGCACACAGCCCCTACGAGCAGTACGTC.

The chain uses TRBV11-3 and TRBJ2-1, with 9 positions matching TRBD2. CDR1 SGHNT and CDR2 YENEEA come from the germline V gene. This CDR3 is built from 14 residues. Trimming took 7 bases from V and 8 from J; bases not matched to a gene: 9. The CDR3: CASTKIAGVDEQFF. CDR3 nucleotide sequence: TGTGCCAGCACCAAAATAGCGGGAGTCGATGAGCAGTTCTTC.

J is TRBJ2-7 and V is TRBV13, with D possibly being TRBD1 (6 bases). The CDR3 has 13 residues. Germline V gene data show CDR1 as PRHDT and CDR2 as FYEKMQ (reference sequence). Trimming shortened V by 2 bases and J by 3 bases, and 8 bases separated the two germline ends. The CDR3 nucleotides read TGTGCCAGCAGCTTAAGGGGACACTACGAGCAGTACGTC. It translates to CASSLRGHYEQYV.

The chain uses TRBV5-1 and TRBJ2-7, with D perhaps TRBD1 or TRBD2 (6 bases each). Germline CDR1 is SGHRS and CDR2 is YFSETQ. Trimming pared 4 bases from V and 5 bases from J, leaving 19 bases between. CDR3 length equals 15 residues. The CDR3 sequence: CASSLVGRGVHEQYF. In nucleotides, the CDR3 is TGCGCCAGCAGCCTCGTCGGAAGGGGGGTCCACGAGCAGTACTTC.

Here the CDR3 DNA reads TGTGCCAGCAGCGTAGCTACTAATAGTGTGCAGTTCTTC. Translation gives CASSVATNSVQFF. The gene calls are TRBV9 and TRBJ2-1; D unclear. CDR3 size: 13 residues. Trimming cost V 0 bases and J 12 bases, with 13 bases left between them. Germline CDR1 and CDR2: SGDLS and YYNGEE.

The genes are TRBV9 and TRBJ2-2, with D possibly TRBD2 on 7 matching bases. V was shortened by 0 bases and J by 3 bases, with 9 bases between the two germline ends. Germline values: CDR1 SGDLS, CDR2 YYNGEE. CDR3 size: 15 residues. CDR3 loop: CASSVEGGDTGELFF. The CDR3 bases are TGTGCCAGCAGCGTAGAAGGGGGGGACACCGGGGAGCTGTTTTTT.

The gene calls are TRBV11-3 and TRBJ2-2; TRBD2 is a possible D gene (7 bases). The V end was cut by 7 bases, the J end by 6 bases, with 21 bases between. This CDR3 is 16 amino acids long. Germline V gives CDR1 SGHNT, CDR2 YENEEA. The CDR3 loop is CASTQEGGLGAGELFF. The CDR3 DNA follows: TGTGCCAGCACCCAGGAGGGGGGGCTCGGTGCCGGGGAGCTGTTTTTT.

This chain uses TRBV28 with TRBJ2-7, with D possibly TRBD1 on 6 matching bases. Per germline, CDR1 MDHEN and CDR2 SYDVKM. V gave up 6 bases and J gave up 0 bases, with 27 bases separating them. The length of the CDR3 is 19 residues. CDR3 in amino acids: CASSLVGARTSFRSYEQYF. Written as DNA, the CDR3 is TGTGCCAGCAGCTTAGTGGGGGCCCGTACCTCTTTCCGCTCCTACGAGCAGTACTTC.

This clone came up a few times. This chain connects TRBV30 to TRBJ1-2; D gene uncertain. Trimming stripped 3 bases from V and 8 bases from J, with 13 bases between. Germline loops: CDR1 GTSNPN, CDR2 SVGIG (reference sequence). The CDR3 sequence is 12 residues long. The CDR3 DNA is TGTGCCTGGAGGCAGGAGGGTGGAGGCTACACCTTC. Translating it yields CAWRQEGGGYTF.

This chain joins TRBV7-9 and TRBJ1-6; D uncertain. Germline values: CDR1 SEHNR, CDR2 FQNEAQ (reference sequence). The CDR3 spans 14 residues. Trimming took 5 bases from V and 5 from J, leaving 10 bases between them. CDR3 bases: TGTGCCAGCAGCCAAAACAGCGATAATTCACCCCTCCACTTT. It encodes CASSQNSDNSPLHF.

The chain joins TRBV19 to TRBJ1-5; 7 bases match TRBD1. Germline values: CDR1 LNHDA, CDR2 SQIVND (reference sequence). The CDR3 length is 15 residues. V lost 6 bases, J lost 1 base, and 6 bases stayed unmatched. The CDR3 coding sequence is TGTGCCAGTAGGCGAGACAGGGCAAGCAATCAGCCCCAGCATTTT. Translated: CASRRDRASNQPQHF. The whole variable domain, remainder taken from reference TRBV19 and TRBJ1-5, is DGGITQSPKYLFRKEGQNVTLSCEQNLNHDAMYWYRQDPGQGLRLIYYSQIVNDFQKGDIAEGYSVSREKKESFPLTVTSAQKNPTAFYLCASRRDRASNQPQHFGDGTRLSIL.